Below, one T cell receptor (beta chain) is given with its context. Antigen unknown. These data originate in a study of shared clonotypes between healthy human individuals. Study context: The study enrolled a couple of women and three men aged 18 to 49.

CD45RO negativity and positive selection for CCR7 defined naive CD8 cells, a population that excluded terminally differentiated effector memory CD45RA+ cells. The germline V gene encodes CDR1 MDHEN and CDR2 SYDVKM. The ends were cut back, 2 bases at V and 6 bases at J, with 17 bases in the middle. This CDR3 region has 15 residues. Study-level findings and limits: Naive CD4 clonotype sharing across several donors was approximately 5%. Rarefaction analysis demonstrated incomplete sorted-subset sequencing notwithstanding large depth. The four-donor shared clonotypes exceeded non-shared clonotypes in generation probability, with non-shared ones scoring lower.

Here immunoSEQ multiplex PCR was the method, and the copy in TCRdb shows in-frame clones only, minus some. Of more than 550,000 clones in the sample, under 95% were seen once. The V call is TRBV28, the J call TRBJ2-7, with TRBD1 as a possible D gene (6 bases). This receptor was taken from a man under 40 in good health. The sequenced sample was naive CD8+ T cells sorted from blood. The CDR3 DNA is TGTGCCAGCAGTTTAATTCAGGGGCCCCCGTCCGAGCAGTACTTC. Its translation: CASSLIQGPPSEQYF.